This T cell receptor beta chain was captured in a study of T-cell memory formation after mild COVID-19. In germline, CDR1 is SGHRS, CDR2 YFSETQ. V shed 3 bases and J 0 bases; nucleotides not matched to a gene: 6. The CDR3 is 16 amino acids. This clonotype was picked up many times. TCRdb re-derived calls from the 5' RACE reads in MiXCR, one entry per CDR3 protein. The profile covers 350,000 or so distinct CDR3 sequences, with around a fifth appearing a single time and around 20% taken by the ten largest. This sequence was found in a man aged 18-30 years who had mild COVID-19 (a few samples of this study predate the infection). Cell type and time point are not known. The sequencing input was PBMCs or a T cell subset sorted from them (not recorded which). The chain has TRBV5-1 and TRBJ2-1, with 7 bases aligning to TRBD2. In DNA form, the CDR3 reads TGCGCCAGCAGCTCCGAGCGGGGAAGCTCCTACAATGAGCAGTTCTTC. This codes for CASSSERGSSYNEQFF.